This passage covers 19 T cell receptor beta chains from one sample sequenced in a study of T cells in Graves' hyperthyroidism and ophthalmopathy. What was amplified from RNA transcripts were TCR beta CDR3 regions. Initially, a first-round RT-PCR of the TCR CDR3 employed the HTBI primer set. One entry per CDR3 protein results from TCRdb running MiXCR on the multiplex PCR reads. The table lists about 610,000 distinct CDR3 sequences, more than 15% of them singletons. The sequencing input was blood. These receptors originate from a middle-aged woman with Graves' ophthalmopathy.

This clonotype has at least ten counts. The chain combines TRBV12-3 or TRBV12-4 with TRBJ2-1; D tentatively reads TRBD1 or TRBD2 (5 bases each). CDR3 length equals 16 residues. Trimming left V 6 bases short and J 1 base short, with 16 bases between. CDR3 DNA sequence: TGTGCCAGCAGCCCCGGGGTTGGGGCTTCCTACAATGAGCAGTTCTTC. It translates to CASSPGVGASYNEQFF.

The DNA of the CDR3 is TGTGCCAGCAGATTTAGGAGTTTGGATGGGACAGGGGGCAAAAACATTCAGTACTTC. This gives the protein CASRFRSLDGTGGKNIQYF. The chain recombines TRBV11-2 with TRBJ2-4; 11 bases align to TRBD1. Trimming at V came to 6 bases and at J to 3 bases, leaving 16 bases not matched to a gene. This CDR3 has 19 amino acids. In germline, CDR1 is SGHAT, CDR2 FQNNGV.

This clonotype was seen a few times. This chain connects TRBV28 to TRBJ2-3; no clear D. Trimming cost V 5 bases and J 6 bases, with 15 bases left between them. The CDR3 is 14 amino acids. Germline V gene sequence: CDR1 MDHEN, CDR2 SYDVKM. CDR3 sequence: CASSLPPPQDTQYF. The CDR3 coding sequence is TGTGCCAGCAGTCTTCCCCCACCCCAGGATACGCAGTATTTT.

This clonotype was seen only a few times. V and J are TRBV7-2 and TRBJ2-1, with 7 nucleotides matching TRBD1. CDR1 is SGHTA and CDR2 is FQGNSA in the germline V gene. The CDR3 is made up of 15 amino acids. V trimming: 5 bases; J trimming: 9 bases; junction bases outside the gene matches: 13. The CDR3: CASSPRELYRGEQFF. As DNA, the CDR3 is TGTGCCAGCAGCCCGAGGGAACTATACAGGGGTGAGCAGTTCTTC.

V usage is TRBV10-3 and J usage is TRBJ1-1; tentatively, D is TRBD1 (6 bases). The V and J ends lost 3 bases and 0 bases respectively, with 11 bases between them. The CDR3 extends over 15 amino acids. Germline loops: CDR1 ENHRY, CDR2 SYGVKD. This CDR3 is CAISEQGLMNTEAFF. In DNA form, the CDR3 reads TGTGCCATCAGTGAACAGGGCCTCATGAACACTGAAGCTTTCTTT.

This clonotype was counted only a few times. The chain carries TRBV29-1 and TRBJ2-2, with 7 bases fitting TRBD1. The CDR3 sequence is 15 residues long. Germline trimming cut 6 bases from V and 5 bases from J; bases unmatched to any gene: 12. Germline loops: CDR1 SQVTM, CDR2 ANQGSEA. The CDR3 DNA follows: TGCAGCGTCGCCCTCGACAGGGCGCCAACCGGGGAGCTGTTTTTT. This sequence encodes CSVALDRAPTGELFF.

The table lists this clonotype with a few counts. The gene calls are TRBV19 and TRBJ1-2; D remains ambiguous. The germline V and J ends were trimmed by 7 bases and 0 bases, with 21 bases remaining between them. The CDR3 length is 17 residues. Germline V gives CDR1 LNHDA, CDR2 SQIVND (reference sequence). CDR3 sequence reads: CASKGVGRMAANYGYTF. As DNA, the CDR3 is TGTGCCAGTAAGGGAGTCGGGAGGATGGCGGCTAACTATGGCTACACCTTC.

The chain recombines TRBV6-5 with TRBJ2-4; TRBD2 aligns across 11 bases. Germline trimming cut 4 bases from V and 0 bases from J; bases unmatched to any gene: 8. Per the germline V gene, CDR1 is MNHEY and CDR2 is SVGAGI. The CDR3 spans 18 residues. CDR3 loop: CASSSPGTSGLAKNIQYF. Written as DNA, the CDR3 is TGTGCCAGCAGTTCCCCCGGGACTAGCGGACTAGCCAAAAACATTCAGTACTTC.

The chain joins TRBV12-3 or TRBV12-4 to TRBJ2-2, with 11 positions matching TRBD2. This CDR3 comprises 17 residues. Trimming removed 5 bases from V and 4 bases from J; junction bases left unmatched: 9. The CDR3 DNA follows: TGTGCCAGCAGTCCTTTAGCGGGGGGGGGGGGCACCGGGGAGCTGTTTTTT. It is translated as CASSPLAGGGGTGELFF.

In its sample, this clonotype was seen a few times. J is TRBJ1-1 and V is TRBV10-3; TRBD1 agrees at 7 bases. This CDR3 spans 13 amino acids. J was trimmed by 0 bases and V by 8 bases; bases with no gene match: 3. The germline V gene has CDR1 ENHRY and CDR2 SYGVKD. The CDR3 loop is CAIGGQMNTEAFF. DNA for the CDR3: TGTGCCATCGGGGGACAGATGAACACTGAAGCTTTCTTT.

This clonotype was seen at least ten times. The chain has TRBV11-2 and TRBJ1-6, with D possibly TRBD1 on 5 matching bases. Trimming removed 5 bases at V and 9 bases at J, with 14 bases between. In germline, CDR1 is SGHAT, CDR2 FQNNGV. There are 14 residues in the CDR3. CDR3 nucleotide sequence: TGTGCCAGCAGCCCCTGGAAGGGGTCTTCACCCCTCCACTTT. Residues: CASSPWKGSSPLHF.

This clonotype was picked up many times. The J gene is TRBJ1-1, the V gene TRBV11-2; D is unresolved. The CDR3 totals 11 residues. Per germline, CDR1 SGHAT and CDR2 FQNNGV. The V end lost 5 bases, the J end lost 5 bases, and 6 bases lay between the germline ends. CDR3 amino acids: CASSRRTEAFF. CDR3 DNA sequence: TGTGCCAGCAGCCGTAGGACTGAAGCTTTCTTT.

This clonotype was detected ten times or more. This chain connects TRBV3-1 to TRBJ1-6, with D possibly being TRBD1 (5 bases). This CDR3 comprises 17 residues. With 3 bases removed from V and 1 base from J, the gap between germline ends came to 13 bases. Germline CDR1 and CDR2: LGHDT and YNNKEL (reference sequence). CDR3 sequence reads: CASSHDSRVSYNSPLHF. CDR3 bases: TGTGCCAGCAGCCATGACAGCCGCGTGTCCTATAATTCACCCCTCCACTTT. The complete variable domain, with remaining parts taken from reference TRBV3-1 and TRBJ1-6, reads DTAVSQTPKYLVTQMGNDKSIKCEQNLGHDTMYWYKQDSKKFLKIMFSYNNKELIINETVPNRFSPKSPDKAHLNLHINSLELGDSAVYFCASSHDSRVSYNSPLHFGNGTRLTVT.

This clonotype was seen ten or more times. V is TRBV7-3 and J is TRBJ2-2, with D perhaps TRBD1 (5 bases). The CDR3 is 16 amino acids. Trimming took off 2 bases at V and 5 bases at J, with 15 bases between the two ends. Germline V gives CDR1 SGHTA, CDR2 FQGTGA. Here the CDR3 DNA reads TGTGCCAGCAGCTTACAGGCAGGGATTAATACCGGGGAGCTGTTTTTT. Its translation is CASSLQAGINTGELFF. The complete variable domain, with remaining parts taken from reference TRBV7-3 and TRBJ2-2, reads GAGVSQTPSNKVTEKGKYVELRCDPISGHTALYWYRQSLGQGPEFLIYFQGTGAADDSGLPNDRFFAVRPEGSVSTLKIQRTERGDSAVYLCASSLQAGINTGELFFGEGSRLTVL.

This clonotype was recorded many times. V gene TRBV3-1 combines with J gene TRBJ1-5; D is perhaps TRBD1 (5 bases). The germline gives CDR1 LGHDT, CDR2 YNNKEL (reference sequence). V lost 4 bases and J 3 bases, leaving 10 bases between the germline ends. The CDR3 has 14 residues. CDR3 residues: CASSLQGFNQPQHF. For the CDR3, the DNA is TGTGCCAGCAGCCTTCAGGGATTCAATCAGCCCCAGCATTTT.

The table lists this clonotype with a few counts. The rearrangement joins TRBV15 to TRBJ1-4; D is unresolved. The germline CDR1 and CDR2 sequences are LNHNV and YYDKDF (reference sequence). Trimming shortened V by 3 bases and J by 3 bases, and 5 bases separated the two germline ends. This CDR3 is built from 13 residues. The CDR3 region has the DNA TGTGCCACCAGCAGCATTCCTAATGAAAAACTGTTTTTT. Protein: CATSSIPNEKLFF.

This clonotype was found many times. For the CDR3, the DNA is TGTGCCAGCAGCCAAGACAGCTCTCGGGGCTACACCTTC. It specifies CASSQDSSRGYTF. This chain connects TRBV3-1 to TRBJ1-2, with D unresolved. Between the trimmed V and J ends, which lost 0 bases and 8 bases, there was a span of 10 bases. The CDR3 spans 13 residues. Germline CDR1 and CDR2: LGHDT and YNNKEL (reference sequence).

This clonotype was found once. CDR3 bases: TGTGCCAGCAGTGTTCAGCGGGCCAGCACAGATACGCAGTATTTT. Translation: CASSVQRASTDTQYF. The V and J genes are TRBV2 and TRBJ2-3; the D gene is possibly TRBD2 (6 bases). This CDR3 comprises 15 residues. Per the germline V gene, CDR1 is SNHLY and CDR2 is FYNNEI. Between the trimmed V and J ends, which lost 4 bases and 0 bases, there was a span of 11 bases.

This clonotype was observed a handful of times. This sequence joins TRBV7-9 and TRBJ2-5, with 10 nucleotides matching TRBD2. The CDR3 sequence is 14 residues long. Per the germline V gene, CDR1 is SEHNR and CDR2 is FQNEAQ (reference sequence). V shed 4 bases, J shed 5 bases, and the junction held 4 bases outside the gene matches. Written as DNA, the CDR3 is TGTGCCAGCAGCTCAGGGGGACTAGCGGAGACCCAGTACTTC. This codes for CASSSGGLAETQYF.